This TCR beta chain was observed in a study of T-cell memory formation after mild COVID-19. Study details: Largely, the TCR clusters proved donor specific.

As regards this clonotype: Its antigen is unidentified. Germline is not matched at one junction end, which may reflect a read error.

TCR alpha and TCR beta cDNA libraries with sample barcodes and UMIs came from 5'RACE using constant-segment primers. One entry per CDR3 protein results from TCRdb running MiXCR on the 5' RACE reads. The table shows 310,000 or so distinct CDR3 sequences, with roughly 15% occurring only once. Study-wide results and limits: Pre-infection memory already had some responding clones, implying cross-reactive memory joined. Mainly in CM and EM were contracting CD4+ clones; CD8+ were in EMRA.

The CDR3 totals 16 residues. The V gene's germline CDR1 is SGHAT and CDR2 FQNNGV. Sequencing used PBMCs or a T cell subset sorted from them (not recorded which). This TCR was sampled from a man aged 18 to 29 who had mild COVID-19 (a few samples of this study predate the infection). Cell type and time point are not known. J is TRBJ2-1 and V is TRBV11-2; 8 bases agree with TRBD1. CDR3 residues: CVSSYYRDRQGYEQFF. The DNA for the CDR3 is TGTGTCAGCAGCTATTACCGGGACAGGCAGGGGTATGAGCAGTTCTTC.